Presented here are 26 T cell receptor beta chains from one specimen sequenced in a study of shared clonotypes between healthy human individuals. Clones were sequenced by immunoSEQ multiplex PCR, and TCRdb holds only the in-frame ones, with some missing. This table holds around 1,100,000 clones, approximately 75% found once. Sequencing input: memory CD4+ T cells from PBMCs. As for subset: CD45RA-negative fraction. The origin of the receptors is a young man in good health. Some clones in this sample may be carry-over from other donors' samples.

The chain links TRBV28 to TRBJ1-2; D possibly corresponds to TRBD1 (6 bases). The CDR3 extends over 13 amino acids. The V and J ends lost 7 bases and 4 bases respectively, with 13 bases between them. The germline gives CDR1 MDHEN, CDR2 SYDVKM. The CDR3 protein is CASTPPGAYGYTF. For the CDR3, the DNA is TGTGCCAGCACCCCCCCAGGGGCCTATGGCTACACCTTC.

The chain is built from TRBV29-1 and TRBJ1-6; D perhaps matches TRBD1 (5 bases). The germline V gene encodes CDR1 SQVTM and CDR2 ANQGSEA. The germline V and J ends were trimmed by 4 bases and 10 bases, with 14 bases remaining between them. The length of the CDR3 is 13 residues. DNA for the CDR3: TGCAGCGTTGGTGAGGGGTTGGGGTCACCCCTCCACTTT. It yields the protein CSVGEGLGSPLHF.

The DNA for the CDR3 is TGTGCCAGCACCCGACACAGGAGCTATGGCTACACCTTC. Its protein is CASTRHRSYGYTF. V gene TRBV6-1 combines with J gene TRBJ1-2; D possibly corresponds to TRBD1 (5 bases). Trimming took 7 bases from V and 4 from J, leaving 13 bases between them. Looked up from germline, CDR1 is MNHNS and CDR2 is SASEGT. The CDR3 runs to 13 residues.

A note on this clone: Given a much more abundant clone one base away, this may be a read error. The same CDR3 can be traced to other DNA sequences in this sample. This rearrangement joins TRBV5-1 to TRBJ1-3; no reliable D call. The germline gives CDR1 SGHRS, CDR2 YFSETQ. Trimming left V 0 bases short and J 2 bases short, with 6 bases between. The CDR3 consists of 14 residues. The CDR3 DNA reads TGCGCCAGCAGCTTGGATGGGGCTGGAAACACCATATATTTT. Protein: CASSLDGAGNTIYF.

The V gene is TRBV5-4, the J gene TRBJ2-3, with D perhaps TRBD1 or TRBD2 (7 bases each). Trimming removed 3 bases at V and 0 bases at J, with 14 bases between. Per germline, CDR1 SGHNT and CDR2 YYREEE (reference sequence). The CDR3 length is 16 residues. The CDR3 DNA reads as TGTGCCAGCAGCTCGAGGGAGGGGGCTAGCACAGATACGCAGTATTTT. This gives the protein CASSSREGASTDTQYF.

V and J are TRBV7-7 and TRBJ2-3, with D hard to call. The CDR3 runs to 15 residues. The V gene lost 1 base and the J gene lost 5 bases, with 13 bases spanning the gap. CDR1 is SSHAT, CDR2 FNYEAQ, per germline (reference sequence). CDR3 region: CASSLGTDNRDTQYF. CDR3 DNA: TGTGCCAGCAGCTTAGGCACAGATAATAGAGATACGCAGTATTTT.

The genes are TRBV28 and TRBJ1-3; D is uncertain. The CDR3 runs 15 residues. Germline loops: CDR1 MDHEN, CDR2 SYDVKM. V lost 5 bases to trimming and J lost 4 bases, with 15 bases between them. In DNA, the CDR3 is TGTGCCAGCAGTACCCTTAATGCCCCGGGAAACACCATATATTTT. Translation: CASSTLNAPGNTIYF.

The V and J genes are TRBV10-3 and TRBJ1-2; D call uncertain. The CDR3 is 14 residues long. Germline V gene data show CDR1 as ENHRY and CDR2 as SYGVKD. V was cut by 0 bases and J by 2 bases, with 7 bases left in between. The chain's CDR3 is CAISESIGNYGYTF. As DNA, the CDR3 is TGTGCCATCAGTGAGTCGATAGGGAACTATGGCTACACCTTC.

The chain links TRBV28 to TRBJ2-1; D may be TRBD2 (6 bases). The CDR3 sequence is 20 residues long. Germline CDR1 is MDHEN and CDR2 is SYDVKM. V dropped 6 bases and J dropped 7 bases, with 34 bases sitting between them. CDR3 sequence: CASSPQTYLREDYTKNEQFF. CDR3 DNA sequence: TGTGCCAGCAGCCCCCAAACGTATTTGAGGGAGGACTATACGAAGAATGAGCAGTTCTTC.

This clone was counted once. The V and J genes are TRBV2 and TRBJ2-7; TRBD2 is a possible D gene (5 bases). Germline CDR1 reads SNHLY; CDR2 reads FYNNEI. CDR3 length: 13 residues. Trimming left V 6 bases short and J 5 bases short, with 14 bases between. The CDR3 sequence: CASRTAGGHEQYF. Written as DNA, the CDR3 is TGTGCCAGCAGGACCGCGGGCGGCCACGAGCAGTACTTC.

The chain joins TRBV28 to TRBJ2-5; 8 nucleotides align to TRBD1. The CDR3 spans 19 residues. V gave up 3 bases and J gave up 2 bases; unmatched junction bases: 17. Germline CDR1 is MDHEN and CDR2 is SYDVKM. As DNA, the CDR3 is TGTGCCAGCAGTTTTAGGGTTTTGGGACAGGAAGATCTTCAAGAGACCCAGTACTTC. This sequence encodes CASSFRVLGQEDLQETQYF.

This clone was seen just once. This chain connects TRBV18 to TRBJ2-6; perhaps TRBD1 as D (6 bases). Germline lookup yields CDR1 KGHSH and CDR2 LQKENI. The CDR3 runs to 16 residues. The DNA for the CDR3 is TGTGCACTCAGCGGACAGTTGAGCTCTGGGGCCAACGTCCTGACTTTC. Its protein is CALSGQLSSGANVLTF. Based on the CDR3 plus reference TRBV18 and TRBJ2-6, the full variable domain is NAGVMQNPRHLVRRRGQEARLRCSPMKGHSHVYWYRQLPEEGLKFMVYLQKENIIDESGMPKERFSAEFPKEGPSILRIQQVVRGDSAAYFCALSGQLSSGANVLTFGAGSRLTVL.

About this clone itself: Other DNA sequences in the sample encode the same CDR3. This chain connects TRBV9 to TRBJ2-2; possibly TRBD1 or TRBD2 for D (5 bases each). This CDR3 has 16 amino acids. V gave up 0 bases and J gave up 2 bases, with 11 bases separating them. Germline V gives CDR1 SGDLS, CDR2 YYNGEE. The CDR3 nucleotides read TGTGCCAGCAGCGTAGCAGCCGGGGCTAACACCGGGGAGCTGTTTTTT. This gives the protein CASSVAAGANTGELFF. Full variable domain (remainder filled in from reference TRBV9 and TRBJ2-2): DSGVTQTPKHLITATGQRVTLRCSPRSGDLSVYWYQQSLDQGLQFLIQYYNGEERAKGNILERFSAQQFPDLHSELNLSSLELGDSALYFCASSVAAGANTGELFFGEGSRLTVL.

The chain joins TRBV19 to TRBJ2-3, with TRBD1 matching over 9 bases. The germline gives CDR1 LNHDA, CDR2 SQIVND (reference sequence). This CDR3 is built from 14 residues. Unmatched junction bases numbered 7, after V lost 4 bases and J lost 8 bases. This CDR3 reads CASSTGQGRGTQYF. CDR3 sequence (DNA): TGTGCCAGTAGTACCGGACAGGGGCGGGGTACGCAGTATTTT.

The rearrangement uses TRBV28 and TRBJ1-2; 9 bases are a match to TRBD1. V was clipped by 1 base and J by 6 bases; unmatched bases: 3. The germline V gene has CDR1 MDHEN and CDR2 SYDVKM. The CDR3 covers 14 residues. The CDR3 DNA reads TGTGCCAGCAGTTTATCCCACAGGGGGCATGGCTACACCTTC. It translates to CASSLSHRGHGYTF.

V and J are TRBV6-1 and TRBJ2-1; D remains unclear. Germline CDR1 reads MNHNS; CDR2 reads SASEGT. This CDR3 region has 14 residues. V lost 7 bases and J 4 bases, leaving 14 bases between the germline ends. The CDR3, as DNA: TGTGCCAGCACCTGGCTAGATTTATACAATGAGCAGTTCTTC. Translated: CASTWLDLYNEQFF.

CDR3 in amino acids: CASSPTGPGTQYF. CDR3 coding DNA: TGTGCCAGTAGTCCGACAGGGCCCGGGACCCAGTACTTC. The rearrangement joins TRBV19 to TRBJ2-5; the match to TRBD1 covers 7 bases. Trimming cost V 5 bases and J 7 bases; bases outside gene matches: 7. The CDR3 covers 13 residues. Germline CDR1 reads LNHDA; CDR2 reads SQIVND (reference sequence).

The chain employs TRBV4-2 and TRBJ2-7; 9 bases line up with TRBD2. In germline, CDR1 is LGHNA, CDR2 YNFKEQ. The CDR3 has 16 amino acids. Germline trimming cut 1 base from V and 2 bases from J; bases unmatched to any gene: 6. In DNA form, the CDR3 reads TGTGCCAGCAGCCAAGGCGGGGCTAGCGGGACCTACGAGCAGTACTTC. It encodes CASSQGGASGTYEQYF.

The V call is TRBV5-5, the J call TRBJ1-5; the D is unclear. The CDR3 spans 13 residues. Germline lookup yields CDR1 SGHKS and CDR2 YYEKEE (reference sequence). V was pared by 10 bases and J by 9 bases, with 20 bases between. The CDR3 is CAVVTGSLWPQHF. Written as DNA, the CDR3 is TGTGCCGTCGTAACGGGATCACTTTGGCCCCAGCATTTT. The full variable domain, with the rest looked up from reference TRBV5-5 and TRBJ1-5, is DAGVTQSPTHLIKTRGQQVTLRCSPISGHKSVSWYQQVLGQGPQFIFQYYEKEERGRGNFPDRFSARQFPNYSSELNVNALLLGDSALYLCAVVTGSLWPQHFGDGTRLSIL.

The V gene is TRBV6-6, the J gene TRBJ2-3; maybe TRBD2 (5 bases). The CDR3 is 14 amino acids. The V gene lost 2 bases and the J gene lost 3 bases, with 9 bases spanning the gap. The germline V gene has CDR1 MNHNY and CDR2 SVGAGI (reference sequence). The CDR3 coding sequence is TGTGCCAGCAGTTACGGCCGGGAAACAGATACGCAGTATTTT. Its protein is CASSYGRETDTQYF.

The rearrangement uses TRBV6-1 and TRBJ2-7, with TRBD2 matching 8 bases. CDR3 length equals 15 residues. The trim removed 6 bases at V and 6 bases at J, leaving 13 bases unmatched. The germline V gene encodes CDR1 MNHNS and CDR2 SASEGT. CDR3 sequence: CASRGSVAGGPEQYF. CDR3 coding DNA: TGTGCCAGCAGGGGGAGCGTGGCGGGAGGCCCCGAGCAGTACTTC.

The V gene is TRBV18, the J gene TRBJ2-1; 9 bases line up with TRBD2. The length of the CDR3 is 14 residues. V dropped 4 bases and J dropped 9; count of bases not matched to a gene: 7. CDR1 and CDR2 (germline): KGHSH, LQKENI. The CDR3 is CASSLAGASFEQFF. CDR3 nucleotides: TGTGCCAGCTCACTAGCGGGAGCCTCCTTTGAGCAGTTCTTC.

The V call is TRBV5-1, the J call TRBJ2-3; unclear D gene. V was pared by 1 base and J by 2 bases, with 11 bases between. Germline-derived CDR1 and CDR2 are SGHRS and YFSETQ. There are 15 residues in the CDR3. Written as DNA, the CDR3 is TGCGCCAGCAGCTTGATGCTATCCGACACAGATACGCAGTATTTT. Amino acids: CASSLMLSDTDTQYF. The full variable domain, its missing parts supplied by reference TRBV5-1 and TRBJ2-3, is KAGVTQTPRYLIKTRGQQVTLSCSPISGHRSVSWYQQTPGQGLQFLFEYFSETQRNKGNFPGRFSGRQFSNSRSEMNVSTLELGDSALYLCASSLMLSDTDTQYFGPGTRLTVL.

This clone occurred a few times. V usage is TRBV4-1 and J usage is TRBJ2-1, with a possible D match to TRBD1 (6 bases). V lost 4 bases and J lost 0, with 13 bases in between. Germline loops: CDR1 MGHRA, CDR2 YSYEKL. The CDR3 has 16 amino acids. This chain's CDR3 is CASSPGQMSSYNEQFF. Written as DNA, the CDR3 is TGCGCCAGCAGCCCTGGACAGATGAGCTCCTACAATGAGCAGTTCTTC.

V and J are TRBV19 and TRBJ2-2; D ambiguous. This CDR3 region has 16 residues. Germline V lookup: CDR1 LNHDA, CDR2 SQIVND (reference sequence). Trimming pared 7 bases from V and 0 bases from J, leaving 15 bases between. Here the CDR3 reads CASMPLWDTNTGELFF. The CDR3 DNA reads TGTGCCAGTATGCCCCTTTGGGATACGAACACCGGGGAGCTGTTTTTT.

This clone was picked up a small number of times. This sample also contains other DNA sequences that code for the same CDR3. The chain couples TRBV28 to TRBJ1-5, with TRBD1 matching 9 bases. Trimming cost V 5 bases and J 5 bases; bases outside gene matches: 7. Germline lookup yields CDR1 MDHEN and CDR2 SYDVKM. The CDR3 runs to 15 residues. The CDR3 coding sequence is TGTGCCAGCAGTCCGCCGGGACAGGGTTATCAGCCCCAGCATTTT. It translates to CASSPPGQGYQPQHF. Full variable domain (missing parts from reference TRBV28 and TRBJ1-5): DVKVTQSSRYLVKRTGEKVFLECVQDMDHENMFWYRQDPGLGLRLIYFSYDVKMKEKGDIPEGYSVSREKKERFSLILESASTNQTSMYLCASSPPGQGYQPQHFGDGTRLSIL.